The 19 T cell receptor beta chains below were found in one sample sequenced in a study of blood T cell repertoires in COVID-19. Some clones are missing from TCRdb's copy, which holds only in-frame ones; the method was immunoSEQ multiplex PCR. Of 170,000 or so clones in the sample, about four fifths were seen once. The sequenced sample consisted of peripheral blood. The receptors here all came from a man between 65 and 85 years old with active or convalescent COVID-19.

The J gene is TRBJ2-3, the V gene TRBV5-1; TRBD2 might be the D (6 bases). Deletions cut 0 bases from V and 2 bases from J, with 13 bases between. CDR3 length equals 16 residues. CDR1 and CDR2 from the germline V gene are SGHRS and YFSETQ. The CDR3 spells CASSLAGGRDTDTQYF. The DNA for the CDR3 is TGCGCCAGCAGCTTGGCCGGGGGAAGGGACACAGATACGCAGTATTTT.

The genes are TRBV5-8 and TRBJ1-2; 9 positions agree with TRBD1. Germline trimming cut 4 bases from V and 14 bases from J; bases unmatched to any gene: 9. The germline V gene has CDR1 SGHTS and CDR2 YDEGEE. This CDR3 comprises 12 residues. In DNA form, the CDR3 reads TGTGCCAGCAGCCACCGGACAGGGGATATTACCTTC. It yields the protein CASSHRTGDITF.

The V and J genes are TRBV11-2 and TRBJ2-5, with 8 bases aligning to TRBD2. Germline assignment: CDR1 SGHAT and CDR2 FQNNGV. This CDR3 has 14 residues. Germline trimming cut 8 bases from V and 2 bases from J; bases unmatched to any gene: 7. CDR3 region: CASSSGLAQETQYF. CDR3 nucleotides: TGTGCCAGCTCCTCCGGACTAGCTCAAGAGACCCAGTACTTC. The whole variable domain, filled in from reference TRBV11-2 and TRBJ2-5, reads EAGVAQSPRYKIIEKRQSVAFWCNPISGHATLYWYQQILGQGPKLLIQFQNNGVVDDSQLPKDRFSAERLKGVDSTLKIQPAKLEDSAVYLCASSSGLAQETQYFGPGTRLLVL.

On this clone itself: Other DNA sequences in this specimen translate into the identical CDR3. The chain links TRBV24-1 to TRBJ2-3, with TRBD2 matching over 11 bases. The ends lost 3 bases at V and 9 bases at J; junction bases unmatched: 4. From germline, CDR1 is KGHDR and CDR2 SFDVKD. This CDR3 contains 14 residues. This CDR3 reads CATSDISGGDTQYF. The CDR3 DNA reads TGTGCCACCAGTGATATTAGCGGGGGGGACACGCAGTATTTT.

The chain links TRBV30 to TRBJ1-1; TRBD1 aligns across 7 bases. This CDR3 is built from 14 residues. In germline, CDR1 is GTSNPN, CDR2 SVGIG (reference sequence). V lost 4 bases and J lost 0; bases outside the gene matches: 5. The CDR3 spells CAWKGDRLNTEAFF. In nucleotides, the CDR3 is TGTGCCTGGAAAGGGGACAGATTGAACACTGAAGCTTTCTTT.

This clone was seen a few times. V usage is TRBV7-9 and J usage is TRBJ2-7; D is uncertain. The CDR3 spans 12 residues. CDR1 is SEHNR and CDR2 is FQNEAQ in the germline V gene (reference sequence). The V end lost 1 base, the J end lost 13 bases, and 14 bases lay between the germline ends. CDR3 protein: CASSLDPSELYF. The CDR3 bases are TGTGCCAGCAGCTTAGACCCCTCTGAGCTCTACTTC.

V and J are TRBV7-8 and TRBJ2-2; 8 bases align to TRBD1. The germline CDR1 and CDR2 sequences are SGHVS and FQNEAQ. The trim removed 7 bases at V and 8 bases at J, leaving 12 bases unmatched. This CDR3 has 15 residues. CDR3 residues: CASNRDRGGLGELFF. In DNA form, the CDR3 reads TGTGCCAGCAACCGCGACAGGGGTGGCTTGGGGGAGCTGTTTTTT.

The V gene is TRBV4-1, the J gene TRBJ2-5; D gene ambiguous. The V gene lost 1 base and the J gene lost 2 bases, with 5 bases spanning the gap. Germline CDR1 reads MGHRA; CDR2 reads YSYEKL. The length of the CDR3 is 13 residues. The CDR3 protein is CASSQARQETQYF. DNA for the CDR3: TGCGCCAGCAGCCAAGCCAGGCAAGAGACCCAGTACTTC.

The chain has TRBV3-1 (or the pseudogene TRBV3-2) and TRBJ1-2; TRBD1 might be the D (5 bases). Germline-derived CDR1 and CDR2 are LGHDT and YNNKEL (reference sequence). V lost 5 bases to trimming and J lost 7 bases, with 11 bases between them. CDR3 length equals 12 residues. In DNA, the CDR3 is TGTGCCAGCAGCTATGCGCAGGGTGGCTACACCTTC. It yields the protein CASSYAQGGYTF.

CDR3 sequence: CASRRGILGDEQYF. The CDR3, as DNA: TGCGCCAGCAGACGCGGGATCCTCGGGGACGAGCAGTACTTC. J is TRBJ2-7 and V is TRBV10-2; the D gene is possibly TRBD2 (6 bases). The V gene's germline CDR1 is WSHSY and CDR2 SAAADI. Trimming pared 6 bases from V and 5 bases from J, leaving 17 bases between. CDR3 size: 14 residues.

This sequence joins TRBV5-1 and TRBJ2-2; 9 nucleotides match TRBD1. The V gene end was trimmed by 2 bases and the J gene end by 6 bases; junction bases not matched to a gene: 8. Germline assignment: CDR1 SGHRS and CDR2 YFSETQ. CDR3 size: 16 residues. This CDR3 is CASSLQGADYSGELFF. For the CDR3, the DNA is TGCGCCAGCAGCTTACAGGGGGCGGACTATTCCGGGGAGCTGTTTTTT.

The J gene is TRBJ2-3, the V gene TRBV6-1; 7 bases align to TRBD2. This CDR3 has 16 amino acids. The germline V gene encodes CDR1 MNHNS and CDR2 SASEGT. V shed 3 bases, J shed 3 bases, and the junction held 9 bases outside the gene matches. The CDR3 loop is CASSDLAGVRTDTQYF. CDR3 DNA sequence: TGTGCCAGCAGTGATCTGGCGGGAGTAAGGACAGATACGCAGTATTTT.

This clone came up a few times. J is TRBJ2-1 and V is TRBV4-1; maybe TRBD1 (5 bases). The germline V and J ends were trimmed by 0 bases and 6 bases, with 12 bases remaining between them. The germline V gene has CDR1 MGHRA and CDR2 YSYEKL. This CDR3 contains 15 residues. The CDR3 spells CASSQDTGTRNEQFF. The CDR3 bases are TGCGCCAGCAGCCAAGACACAGGAACGCGCAATGAGCAGTTCTTC.

The rearrangement joins TRBV11-2 to TRBJ1-2, with D possibly TRBD1 on 6 matching bases. This CDR3 region has 16 residues. V gave up 1 base and J gave up 6 bases, with 18 bases separating them. The germline gives CDR1 SGHAT, CDR2 FQNNGV. CDR3 nucleotide sequence: TGTGCCAGCAGCTTAGGTGGGACATTGAATGCTGATGGCTACACCTTC. This gives the protein CASSLGGTLNADGYTF.

J is TRBJ2-2 and V is TRBV11-2, with a tentative D call TRBD2 (7 bases). V was clipped by 8 bases and J by 2 bases, with 18 bases between them. The CDR3 is made up of 16 amino acids. Germline loops: CDR1 SGHAT, CDR2 FQNNGV. CDR3 residues: CASGGRGGFNTGELFF. DNA for the CDR3: TGTGCCAGCGGGGGGCGCGGGGGATTTAACACCGGGGAGCTGTTTTTT. Using reference TRBV11-2 and TRBJ2-2 for the parts outside the CDR3, the full variable domain is EAGVAQSPRYKIIEKRQSVAFWCNPISGHATLYWYQQILGQGPKLLIQFQNNGVVDDSQLPKDRFSAERLKGVDSTLKIQPAKLEDSAVYLCASGGRGGFNTGELFFGEGSRLTVL.

This clone has just one count. The gene calls are TRBV6-2 or TRBV6-3 and TRBJ1-1; no clear D gene. From germline, CDR1 is MNHEY and CDR2 SVGEGT. The V gene lost 2 bases and the J gene lost 6 bases, with 13 bases spanning the gap. This CDR3 is 14 amino acids long. CDR3 DNA sequence: TGTGCCAGCAGTTACCTCTGGGCGGGCGCTGAAGCTTTCTTT. Protein product: CASSYLWAGAEAFF.

J is TRBJ2-4 and V is TRBV7-8, with D perhaps matching TRBD2 (6 bases). V was pared by 5 bases and J by 0 bases, with 17 bases between. There are 17 residues in the CDR3. CDR1 is SGHVS, CDR2 FQNEAQ, per germline. CDR3 sequence: CASSQARQGLAKNIQYF. CDR3 nucleotides: TGTGCCAGCAGCCAAGCCCGTCAGGGACTAGCCAAAAACATTCAGTACTTC. Full variable domain (missing parts from reference TRBV7-8 and TRBJ2-4): GAGVSQSPRYKVAKRGQDVALRCDPISGHVSLFWYQQALGQGPEFLTYFQNEAQLDKSGLPSDRFFAERPEGSVSTLKIQRTQQEDSAVYLCASSQARQGLAKNIQYFGAGTRLSVL.

CDR3 loop: CASSLAFGGGYNEQFF. CDR3 bases: TGTGCCAGCAGCTTAGCGTTTGGGGGCGGCTACAATGAGCAGTTCTTC. The chain joins TRBV7-9 to TRBJ2-1, with D perhaps matching TRBD1 (6 bases). CDR3 size: 16 residues. Between the trimmed V and J ends, which lost 0 bases and 3 bases, there was a span of 12 bases. In germline, CDR1 is SEHNR, CDR2 FQNEAQ (reference sequence).

This sequence joins TRBV5-5 and TRBJ2-5; TRBD2 matches 8 bases. The CDR3 is 16 amino acids. Trimming cost V 7 bases and J 7 bases; bases outside gene matches: 18. CDR1 and CDR2 (germline): SGHKS, YYEKEE (reference sequence). CDR3 protein: CASGSLPGLGGGTQYF. CDR3 nucleotide sequence: TGTGCCAGCGGGAGCCTACCGGGACTAGGGGGAGGGACCCAGTACTTC.